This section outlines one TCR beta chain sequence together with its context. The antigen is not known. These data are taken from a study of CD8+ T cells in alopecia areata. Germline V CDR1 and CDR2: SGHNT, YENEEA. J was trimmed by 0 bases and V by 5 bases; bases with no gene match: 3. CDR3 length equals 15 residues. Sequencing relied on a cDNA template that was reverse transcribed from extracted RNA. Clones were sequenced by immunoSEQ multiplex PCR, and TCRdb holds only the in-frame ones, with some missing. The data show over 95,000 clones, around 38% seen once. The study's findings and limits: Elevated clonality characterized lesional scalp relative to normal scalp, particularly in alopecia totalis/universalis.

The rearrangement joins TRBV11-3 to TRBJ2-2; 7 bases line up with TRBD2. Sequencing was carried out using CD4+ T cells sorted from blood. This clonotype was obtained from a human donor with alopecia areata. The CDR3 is CASSPGLANTGELFF. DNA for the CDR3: TGTGCCAGCAGCCCAGGACTAGCGAACACCGGGGAGCTGTTTTTT.